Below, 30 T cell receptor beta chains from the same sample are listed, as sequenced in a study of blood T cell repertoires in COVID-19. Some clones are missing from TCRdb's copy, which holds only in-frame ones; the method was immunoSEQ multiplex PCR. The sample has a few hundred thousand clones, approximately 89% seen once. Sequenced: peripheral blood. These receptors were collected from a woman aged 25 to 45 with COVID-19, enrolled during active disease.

In DNA form, the CDR3 reads TGTGCCAGCAGTTACTCGATGAGCCGGGAACGGGGCTACACCTTC. Its translation is CASSYSMSRERGYTF. V is TRBV6-5 and J is TRBJ1-2, with D unclear. Trimming took off 0 bases at V and 8 bases at J, with 16 bases between the two ends. Germline V lookup: CDR1 MNHEY, CDR2 SVGAGI. The CDR3 contains 15 residues.

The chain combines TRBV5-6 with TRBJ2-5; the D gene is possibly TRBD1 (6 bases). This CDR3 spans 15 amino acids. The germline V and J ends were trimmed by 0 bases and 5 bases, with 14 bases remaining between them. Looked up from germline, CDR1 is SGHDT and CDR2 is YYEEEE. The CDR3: CASSLATGRRETQYF. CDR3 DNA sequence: TGTGCCAGCAGCTTGGCCACAGGGCGTCGTGAGACCCAGTACTTC.

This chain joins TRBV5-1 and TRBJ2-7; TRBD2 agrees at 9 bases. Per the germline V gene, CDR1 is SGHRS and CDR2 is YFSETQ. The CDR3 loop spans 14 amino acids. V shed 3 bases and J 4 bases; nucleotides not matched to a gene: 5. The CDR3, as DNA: TGCGCCAGCAGCTCGGACACTAGCGGGTACGAGCAGTACTTC. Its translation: CASSSDTSGYEQYF.

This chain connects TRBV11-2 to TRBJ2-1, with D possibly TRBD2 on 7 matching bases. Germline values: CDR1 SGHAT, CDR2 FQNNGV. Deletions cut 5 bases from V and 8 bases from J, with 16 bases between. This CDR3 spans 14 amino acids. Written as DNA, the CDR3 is TGTGCCAGCAGCCATCCCCGGGGGGCATATGAGCAGTTCTTC. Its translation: CASSHPRGAYEQFF.

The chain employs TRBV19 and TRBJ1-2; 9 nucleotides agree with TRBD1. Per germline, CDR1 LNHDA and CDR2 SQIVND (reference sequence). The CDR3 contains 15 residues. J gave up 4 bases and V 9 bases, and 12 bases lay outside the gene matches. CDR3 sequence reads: CASSPGTGYFYGYTF. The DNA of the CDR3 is TGTGCCAGCTCCCCCGGGACAGGGTACTTCTATGGCTACACCTTC.

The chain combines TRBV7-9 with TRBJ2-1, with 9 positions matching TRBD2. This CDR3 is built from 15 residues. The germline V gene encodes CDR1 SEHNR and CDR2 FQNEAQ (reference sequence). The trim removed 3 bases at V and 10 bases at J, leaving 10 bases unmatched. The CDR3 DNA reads TGTGCCAGCAGCTTGGAGTCGGAGCGGGGGGTAGAGCAGTTCTTC. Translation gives CASSLESERGVEQFF.

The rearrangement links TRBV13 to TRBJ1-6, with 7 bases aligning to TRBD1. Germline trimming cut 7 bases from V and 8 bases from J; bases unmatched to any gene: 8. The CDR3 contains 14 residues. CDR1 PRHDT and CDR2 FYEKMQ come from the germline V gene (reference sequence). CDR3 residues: CASNTGTGDSPLHF. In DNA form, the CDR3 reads TGTGCCAGCAACACCGGTACAGGGGATTCACCCCTCCACTTT.

CDR3 sequence (DNA): TGCGCCAGCAGGGCTCGGGATAGAGCGTATGATGAAAAACTGTTTTTT. It codes for CASRARDRAYDEKLFF. V usage is TRBV10-2 and J usage is TRBJ1-4, with unresolved D. CDR3 length: 16 amino acids. Germline CDR1 WSHSY, CDR2 SAAADI. The V end was cut by 6 bases, the J end by 6 bases, with 20 bases between.

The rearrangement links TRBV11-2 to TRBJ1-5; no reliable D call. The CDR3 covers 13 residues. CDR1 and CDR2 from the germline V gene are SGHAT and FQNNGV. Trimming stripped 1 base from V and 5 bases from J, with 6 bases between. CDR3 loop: CASSLGQHQPQHF. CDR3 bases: TGTGCCAGCAGCTTAGGGCAACATCAGCCCCAGCATTTT.

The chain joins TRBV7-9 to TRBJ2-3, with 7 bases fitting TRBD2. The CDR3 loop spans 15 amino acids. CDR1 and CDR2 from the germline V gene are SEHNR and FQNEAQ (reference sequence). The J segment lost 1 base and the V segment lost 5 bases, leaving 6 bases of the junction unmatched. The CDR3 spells CASSQSAGGTDTQYF. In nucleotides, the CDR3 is TGTGCCAGCAGCCAATCCGCGGGGGGCACAGATACGCAGTATTTT.

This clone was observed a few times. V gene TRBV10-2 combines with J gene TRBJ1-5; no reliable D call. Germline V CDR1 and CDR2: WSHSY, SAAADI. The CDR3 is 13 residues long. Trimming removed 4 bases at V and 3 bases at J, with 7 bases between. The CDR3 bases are TGCGCCAGCAGTGGGCAGTACAATCAGCCCCAGCATTTT. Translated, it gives CASSGQYNQPQHF.

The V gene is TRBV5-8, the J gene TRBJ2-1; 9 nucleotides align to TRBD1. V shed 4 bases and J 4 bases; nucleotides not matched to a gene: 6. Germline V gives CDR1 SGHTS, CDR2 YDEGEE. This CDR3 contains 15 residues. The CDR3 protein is CASSLRQGGYNEQFF. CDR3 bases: TGTGCCAGCAGCCTGCGACAGGGGGGGTACAATGAGCAGTTCTTC.

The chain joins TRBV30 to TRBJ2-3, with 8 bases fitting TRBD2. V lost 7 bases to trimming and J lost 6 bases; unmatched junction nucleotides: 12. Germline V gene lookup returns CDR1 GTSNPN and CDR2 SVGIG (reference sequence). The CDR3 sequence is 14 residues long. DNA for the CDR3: TGTGCCTTGCGGCGGCGGGGGGCGGGGGATACGCAGTATTTT. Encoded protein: CALRRRGAGDTQYF.

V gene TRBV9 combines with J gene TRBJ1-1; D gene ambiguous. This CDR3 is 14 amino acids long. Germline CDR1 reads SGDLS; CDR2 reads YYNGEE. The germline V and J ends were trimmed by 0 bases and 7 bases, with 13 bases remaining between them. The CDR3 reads CASSVVSAGIEAFF. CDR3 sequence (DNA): TGTGCCAGCAGCGTAGTTTCGGCGGGGATTGAAGCTTTCTTT.

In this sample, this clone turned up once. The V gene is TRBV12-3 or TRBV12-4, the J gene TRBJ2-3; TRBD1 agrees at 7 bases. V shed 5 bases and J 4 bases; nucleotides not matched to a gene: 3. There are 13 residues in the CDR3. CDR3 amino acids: CASSGQVPDTQYF. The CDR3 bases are TGTGCCAGCAGTGGACAGGTACCAGATACGCAGTATTTT.

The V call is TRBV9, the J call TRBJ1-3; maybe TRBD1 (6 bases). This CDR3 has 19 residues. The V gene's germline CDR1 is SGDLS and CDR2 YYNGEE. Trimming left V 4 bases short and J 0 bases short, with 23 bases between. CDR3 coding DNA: TGTGCCAGCAGCCCTTCCCAAATTACGGACAGCTTCTCTGGAAACACCATATATTTT. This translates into CASSPSQITDSFSGNTIYF.

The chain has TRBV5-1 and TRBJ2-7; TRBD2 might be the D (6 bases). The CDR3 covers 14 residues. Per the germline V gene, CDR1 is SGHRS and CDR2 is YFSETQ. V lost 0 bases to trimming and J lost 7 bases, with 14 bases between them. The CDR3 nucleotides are TGCGCCAGCAGCTTGGGCGGGGATCCTAGGGAGCAGTACTTC. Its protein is CASSLGGDPREQYF.

The CDR3 loop is CASSNPPGTRSSVSPYNEQFF. CDR3 bases: TGTGCCAGCAGCAACCCCCCCGGGACTAGATCTTCTGTTTCCCCCTACAATGAGCAGTTCTTC. The chain employs TRBV27 and TRBJ2-1, with 8 bases matching TRBD2. The CDR3 is 21 residues long. Germline CDR1 and CDR2: MNHEY and SMNVEV (reference sequence). V trimming: 6 bases; J trimming: 2 bases; junction bases outside the gene matches: 24.

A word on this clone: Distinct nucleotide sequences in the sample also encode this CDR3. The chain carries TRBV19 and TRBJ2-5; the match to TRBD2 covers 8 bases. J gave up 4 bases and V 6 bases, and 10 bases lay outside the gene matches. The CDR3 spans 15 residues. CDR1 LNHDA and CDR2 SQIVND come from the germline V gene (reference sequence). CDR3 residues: CASSPTGTSIETQYF. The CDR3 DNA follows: TGTGCCAGTAGCCCCACCGGGACTAGTATAGAGACCCAGTACTTC.

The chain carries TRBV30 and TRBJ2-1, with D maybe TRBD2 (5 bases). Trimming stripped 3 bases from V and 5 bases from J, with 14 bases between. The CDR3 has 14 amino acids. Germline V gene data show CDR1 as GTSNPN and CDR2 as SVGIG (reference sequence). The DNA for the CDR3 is TGTGCCTGGAGACACCTAACTAGACACAATGAGCAGTTCTTC. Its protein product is CAWRHLTRHNEQFF.

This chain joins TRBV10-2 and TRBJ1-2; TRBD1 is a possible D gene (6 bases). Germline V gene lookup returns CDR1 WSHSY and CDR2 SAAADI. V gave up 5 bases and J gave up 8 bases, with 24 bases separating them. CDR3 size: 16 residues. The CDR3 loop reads CASSRAGAAVMDGYTF. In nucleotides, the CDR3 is TGCGCCAGCAGTCGGGCAGGGGCGGCTGTAATGGACGGCTACACCTTC.

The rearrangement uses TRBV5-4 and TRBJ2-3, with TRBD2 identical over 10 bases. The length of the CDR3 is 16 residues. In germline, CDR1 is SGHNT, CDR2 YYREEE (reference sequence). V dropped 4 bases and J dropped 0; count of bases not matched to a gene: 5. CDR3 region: CASSQGLAASTDTQYF. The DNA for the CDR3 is TGTGCCAGCAGCCAAGGACTAGCGGCTAGCACAGATACGCAGTATTTT.

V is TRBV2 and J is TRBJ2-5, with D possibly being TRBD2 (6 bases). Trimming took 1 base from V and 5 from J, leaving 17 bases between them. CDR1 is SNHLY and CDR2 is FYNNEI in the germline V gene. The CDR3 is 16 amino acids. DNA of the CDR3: TGTGCCAGCAGTGAAGTAGGCCTCTCTGGGGGGGAGACCCAGTACTTC. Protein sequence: CASSEVGLSGGETQYF.

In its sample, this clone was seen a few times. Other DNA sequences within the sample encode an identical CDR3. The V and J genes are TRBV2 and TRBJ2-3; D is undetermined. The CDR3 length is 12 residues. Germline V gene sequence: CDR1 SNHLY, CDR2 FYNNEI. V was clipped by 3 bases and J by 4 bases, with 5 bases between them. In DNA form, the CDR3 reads TGTGCCAGCAGTGAGGTAGCAGATACGCAGTATTTT. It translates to CASSEVADTQYF.

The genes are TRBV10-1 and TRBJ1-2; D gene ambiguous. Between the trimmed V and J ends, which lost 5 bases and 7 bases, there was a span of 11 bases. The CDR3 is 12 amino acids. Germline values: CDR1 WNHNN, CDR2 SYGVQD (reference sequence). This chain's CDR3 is CASSSSESGYTF. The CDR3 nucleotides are TGCGCCAGCAGTTCGTCGGAGAGTGGCTACACCTTC.

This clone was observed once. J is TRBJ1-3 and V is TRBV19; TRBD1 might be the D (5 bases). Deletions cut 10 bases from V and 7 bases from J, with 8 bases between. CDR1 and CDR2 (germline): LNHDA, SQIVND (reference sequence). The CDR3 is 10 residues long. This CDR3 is CATQENTIYF. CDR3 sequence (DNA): TGTGCCACACAGGAGAACACCATATATTTT.

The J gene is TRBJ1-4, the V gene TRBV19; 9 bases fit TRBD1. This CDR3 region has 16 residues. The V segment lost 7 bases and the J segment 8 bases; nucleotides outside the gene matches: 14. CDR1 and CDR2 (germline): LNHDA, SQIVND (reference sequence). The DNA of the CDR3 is TGTGCCAGTAAGACGGGACAGGGAGCGTTAGAGGAAAAACTGTTTTTT. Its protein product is CASKTGQGALEEKLFF.

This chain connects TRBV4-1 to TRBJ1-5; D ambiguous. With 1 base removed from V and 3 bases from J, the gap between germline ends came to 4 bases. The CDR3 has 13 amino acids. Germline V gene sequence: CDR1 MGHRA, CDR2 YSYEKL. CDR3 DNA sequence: TGCGCCAGCAGCCAAGCTTTCAATCAGCCCCAGCATTTT. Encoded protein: CASSQAFNQPQHF.

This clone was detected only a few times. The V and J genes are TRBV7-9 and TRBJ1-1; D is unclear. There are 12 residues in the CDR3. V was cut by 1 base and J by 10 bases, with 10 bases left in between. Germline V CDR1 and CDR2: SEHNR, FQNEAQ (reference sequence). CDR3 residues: CASSLDGRGAFF. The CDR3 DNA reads TGTGCCAGCAGCTTAGATGGGAGAGGAGCTTTCTTT.

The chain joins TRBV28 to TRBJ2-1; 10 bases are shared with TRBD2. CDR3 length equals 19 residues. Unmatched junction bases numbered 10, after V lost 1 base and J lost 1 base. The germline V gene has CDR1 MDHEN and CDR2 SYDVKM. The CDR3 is CASSLSLLAGAPSYNEQFF. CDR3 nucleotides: TGTGCCAGCAGTTTATCTTTGCTAGCGGGGGCCCCTTCCTACAATGAGCAGTTCTTC.